Each of the 29 T cell receptor beta chains below was sequenced from the same sample in a study of shared clonotypes between healthy human individuals. Data came from immunoSEQ multiplex PCR; TCRdb stores just in-frame clones and leaves some out. The table has 2 million or so clones, over 85% seen once. Sample: naive CD4+ T cells sorted from blood. Specified subset: CD45RA+ positively selected. These TCRs come from a man younger than 30 in good health.

The chain uses TRBV30 and TRBJ1-6; no clear D gene. The germline CDR1 and CDR2 sequences are GTSNPN and SVGIG (reference sequence). V lost 4 bases and J lost 6, with 22 bases in between. This CDR3 has 17 amino acids. CDR3 DNA sequence: TGTGCCTGGAACGCTGGGAGTAATCGGAGGGTTAATTCACCCCTCCACTTT. Encoded protein: CAWNAGSNRRVNSPLHF.

The chain links TRBV21-1 to TRBJ1-4; TRBD1 was called by the table and not checked on the DNA. TRBV21-1 is a documented pseudogene. The CDR3 covers 12 residues. CDR3 bases: TGTGCCAGCAGCAAACGCAGGGGGAAACTGTTTTTT. Protein: CASSKRRGKLFF.

This clone has just one count. The chain uses TRBV7-9 and TRBJ2-1; D not resolved. Germline values: CDR1 SEHNR, CDR2 FQNEAQ (reference sequence). The length of the CDR3 is 15 residues. Trimming left V 6 bases short and J 0 bases short, with 12 bases between. DNA of the CDR3: TGTGCCAGCAGTCCATCTATAAGCTCCTACAATGAGCAGTTCTTC. As protein: CASSPSISSYNEQFF.

The chain is built from TRBV2 and TRBJ2-6; tentatively, D is TRBD1 (6 bases). The germline gives CDR1 SNHLY, CDR2 FYNNEI. V lost 6 bases and J lost 4, with 13 bases in between. The CDR3 consists of 15 residues. The CDR3 sequence: CASRQQGTGANVLTF. CDR3 nucleotides: TGTGCCAGCAGGCAACAGGGTACCGGGGCCAACGTCCTGACTTTC.

The rearrangement uses TRBV5-8 and TRBJ1-2; the match to TRBD1 covers 8 bases. This CDR3 spans 13 amino acids. Germline CDR1 is SGHTS and CDR2 is YDEGEE. The junction had 5 bases not matched to a gene; V was cut back by 4 bases and J by 6 bases. CDR3 protein: CASSADRENGYTF. The CDR3 nucleotides are TGTGCCAGCAGCGCGGACAGGGAGAATGGCTACACCTTC.

This chain joins TRBV5-5 and TRBJ2-7; 12 nucleotides align to TRBD2. V was clipped by 4 bases and J by 2 bases; unmatched bases: 4. This CDR3 spans 15 amino acids. In germline, CDR1 is SGHKS, CDR2 YYEKEE (reference sequence). The CDR3 DNA is TGTGCCAGCAGCATGGGACTAGCGGGTGCCTACGAGCAGTACTTC. Amino acids: CASSMGLAGAYEQYF.

The chain has TRBV29-1 and TRBJ1-4; TRBD1 matches 7 bases. From germline, CDR1 is SQVTM and CDR2 ANQGSEA. The CDR3 runs 16 residues. J gave up 5 bases and V 6 bases, and 15 bases lay outside the gene matches. As DNA, the CDR3 is TGCAGCGTGACTGGTCGGGAGACAGGGTTGAATGAAAAACTGTTTTTT. This codes for CSVTGRETGLNEKLFF. Variable domain in full (rest from reference TRBV29-1 and TRBJ1-4): SAVISQKPSRDICQRGTSLTIQCQVDSQVTMMFWYRQQPGQSLTLIATANQGSEATYESGFVIDKFPISRPNLTFSTLTVSNMSPEDSSIYLCSVTGRETGLNEKLFFGSGTQLSVL.

The J gene is TRBJ2-1, the V gene TRBV10-2; 7 positions match TRBD1. The CDR3 runs to 15 residues. Trimming took 6 bases from V and 1 from J; bases not matched to a gene: 6. Germline CDR1 reads WSHSY; CDR2 reads SAAADI. The CDR3 region has the DNA TGCGCCAGCAGCCAAAACAGGGGATCCTACAATGAGCAGTTCTTC. Its translation is CASSQNRGSYNEQFF.

This clone was seen only once. This chain uses TRBV25-1 with TRBJ1-3, with D unclear. This CDR3 spans 16 amino acids. Trimming took off 3 bases at V and 0 bases at J, with 12 bases between the two ends. CDR1 MGHDK and CDR2 SYGVNS come from the germline V gene. In DNA form, the CDR3 reads TGTGCCAGCAGTGATCTGACGACCCTCTCTGGAAACACCATATATTTT. It codes for CASSDLTTLSGNTIYF.

This clone was counted a single time. This sequence joins TRBV6-6 and TRBJ2-7, with 9 nucleotides matching TRBD1. The CDR3 sequence is 14 residues long. Germline V gene sequence: CDR1 MNHNY, CDR2 SVGAGI (reference sequence). V was clipped by 7 bases and J by 0 bases; unmatched bases: 4. The CDR3 DNA sequence: TGTGCCAGCATGGACAGGGGTCCCTCCTACGAGCAGTACTTC. It encodes CASMDRGPSYEQYF.

The J gene is TRBJ1-1, the V gene TRBV7-9; D is possibly TRBD1 (6 bases). This CDR3 is 12 amino acids long. CDR1 is SEHNR, CDR2 FQNEAQ, per germline (reference sequence). V was pared by 4 bases and J by 10 bases, with 13 bases between. The CDR3: CASSSTGIRAFF. The CDR3 bases are TGTGCCAGCAGCTCAACAGGGATCCGAGCTTTCTTT.

The V call is TRBV6-5, the J call TRBJ1-1; D unresolved. Germline CDR1 MNHEY, CDR2 SVGAGI. V lost 2 bases and J lost 7, with 11 bases in between. The CDR3 totals 13 residues. Here the CDR3 DNA reads TGTGCCAGCAGTTACGTCAGCTCCGATGAAGCTTTCTTT. Protein product: CASSYVSSDEAFF.

The chain carries TRBV9 and TRBJ1-4, with 7 bases aligning to TRBD1. The CDR3 spans 15 residues. Germline lookup yields CDR1 SGDLS and CDR2 YYNGEE. The V and J ends lost 0 bases and 6 bases, in that order; junction bases with no gene match: 5. The CDR3 loop is CASSVGAGGHEKLFF. The DNA for the CDR3 is TGTGCCAGCAGCGTAGGTGCAGGGGGACATGAAAAACTGTTTTTT.

The genes are TRBV6-5 and TRBJ2-2; D might be TRBD1 or TRBD2, each matching 5 bases. The V end lost 9 bases, the J end lost 0 bases, and 11 bases lay between the germline ends. The germline gives CDR1 MNHEY, CDR2 SVGAGI. The CDR3 covers 14 residues. CDR3 sequence: CASGTSTNTGELFF. The CDR3 DNA is TGTGCCAGTGGGACGTCTACGAACACCGGGGAGCTGTTTTTT.

The J gene is TRBJ2-2, the V gene TRBV9, with unresolved D. V was clipped by 4 bases and J by 1 base, with 8 bases between them. The germline gives CDR1 SGDLS, CDR2 YYNGEE. The CDR3 extends over 14 amino acids. CDR3 coding DNA: TGTGCCAGCAGCAAAGAGATGAACACCGGGGAGCTGTTTTTT. Its protein product is CASSKEMNTGELFF.

The V and J genes are TRBV10-1 and TRBJ2-3; D gene ambiguous. CDR1 and CDR2 from the germline V gene are WNHNN and SYGVQD (reference sequence). The CDR3 extends over 15 amino acids. V was pared by 3 bases and J by 0 bases, with 10 bases between. The CDR3: CASSDQPSSTDTQYF. The CDR3 coding sequence is TGCGCCAGCAGTGACCAGCCTTCGAGCACAGATACGCAGTATTTT.

J is TRBJ1-4 and V is TRBV6-6; D not resolved. The CDR3 length is 15 residues. The germline V and J ends were trimmed by 1 base and 6 bases, with 12 bases remaining between them. Germline CDR1 MNHNY, CDR2 SVGAGI (reference sequence). CDR3 sequence reads: CASSYLGQVYEKLFF. CDR3 DNA sequence: TGTGCCAGCAGTTACTTAGGGCAGGTATATGAAAAACTGTTTTTT.

The chain is built from TRBV21-1 and TRBJ2-3; the DNA was not used to check the table's D call, TRBD1. TRBV21-1 is classified as a pseudogene. CDR3 length: 17 amino acids. The CDR3 DNA follows: TGTGCCAGCAGAAAGGTAAGAGGGGACAGCCCCACAGATACGCAGTATTTT. Translating it yields CASRKVRGDSPTDTQYF.

The rearrangement joins TRBV5-1 to TRBJ2-5; 8 bases line up with TRBD2. From germline, CDR1 is SGHRS and CDR2 YFSETQ. V lost 6 bases, J lost 5 bases, and 9 bases stayed unmatched. CDR3 length: 14 amino acids. CDR3 amino acids: CASTRGGLGETQYF. The CDR3 nucleotides are TGCGCCAGCACCCGGGGGGGGCTGGGGGAGACCCAGTACTTC.

The chain links TRBV4-3 to TRBJ1-2; 8 nucleotides agree with TRBD1. This CDR3 comprises 15 residues. Germline CDR1 reads LGHNA; CDR2 reads YSLEER. The V gene end was trimmed by 0 bases and the J gene end by 3 bases; junction bases not matched to a gene: 3. The CDR3 DNA reads as TGCGCCAGCAGCCAAGACGGACAGGGTTACTATGGCTACACCTTC. It specifies CASSQDGQGYYGYTF.

V is TRBV11-2 and J is TRBJ2-1; 16 nucleotides match TRBD2. V shed 5 bases and J 2 bases; nucleotides not matched to a gene: 9. Per the germline V gene, CDR1 is SGHAT and CDR2 is FQNNGV. This CDR3 has 19 amino acids. The DNA of the CDR3 is TGTGCCAGCAGCCAGCGGGGGACTAGCGGGAGGGTAACCTACAATGAGCAGTTCTTC. Amino acids: CASSQRGTSGRVTYNEQFF.

The chain carries TRBV28 and TRBJ1-1; perhaps TRBD1 as D (6 bases). Trimming cost V 11 bases and J 0 bases, with 16 bases left between them. CDR3 length: 14 residues. Germline V gives CDR1 MDHEN, CDR2 SYDVKM. CDR3 bases: TGTGCCGGACAGACGAACAGTTTGAACACTGAAGCTTTCTTT. Protein: CAGQTNSLNTEAFF. The full variable domain, rest sourced from reference TRBV28 and TRBJ1-1, is DVKVTQSSRYLVKRTGEKVFLECVQDMDHENMFWYRQDPGLGLRLIYFSYDVKMKEKGDIPEGYSVSREKKERFSLILESASTNQTSMYLCAGQTNSLNTEAFFGQGTRLTVV.

The CDR3 protein is CASPTGQGNEKLFF. CDR3 coding DNA: TGTGCCAGCCCGACGGGACAGGGTAATGAAAAACTGTTTTTT. The J gene is TRBJ1-4, the V gene TRBV6-4; 9 bases fit TRBD1. Trimming cost V 8 bases and J 4 bases; bases outside gene matches: 5. CDR1 and CDR2 from the germline V gene are MRHNA and SNTAGT. The CDR3 length is 14 residues.

The chain carries TRBV5-6 and TRBJ2-2; D is uncertain. Germline V gene sequence: CDR1 SGHDT, CDR2 YYEEEE. The CDR3 runs 14 residues. The ends were cut back, 0 bases at V and 4 bases at J, with 7 bases in the middle. The CDR3 nucleotides are TGTGCCAGCAGCTTGGACAGAGCCACCGGGGAGCTGTTTTTT. Amino acids: CASSLDRATGELFF.

The CDR3 nucleotides are TGTGCCAGCAGCTTGGAGGCCGGATCAGCCTACGAGCAGTACTTC. It translates to CASSLEAGSAYEQYF. The chain links TRBV5-4 to TRBJ2-7; D is uncertain. V was shortened by 0 bases and J by 2 bases, with 12 bases between the two germline ends. The CDR3 loop spans 15 amino acids. The germline CDR1 and CDR2 sequences are SGHNT and YYREEE (reference sequence).

The J gene is TRBJ1-2, the V gene TRBV27; no firm D call. V was trimmed by 5 bases and J by 8 bases, leaving 12 bases between them. Germline V lookup: CDR1 MNHEY, CDR2 SMNVEV (reference sequence). The CDR3 loop spans 12 amino acids. The CDR3 sequence is CASSKYGVGYTF. CDR3 DNA sequence: TGTGCCAGCAGTAAATACGGGGTCGGCTACACCTTC.

A word on this clone: Within the sample, other DNA sequences also encode this same CDR3. The CDR3 region is CASSSQGTDTQYF. The CDR3 nucleotides read TGCGCCAGCAGCTCTCAGGGCACAGATACGCAGTATTTT. The chain combines TRBV5-1 with TRBJ2-3; D not resolved. Trimming removed 3 bases from V and 1 base from J, with 6 bases in between. This CDR3 is 13 amino acids long. Germline V gives CDR1 SGHRS, CDR2 YFSETQ. Full variable domain (missing parts from reference TRBV5-1 and TRBJ2-3): KAGVTQTPRYLIKTRGQQVTLSCSPISGHRSVSWYQQTPGQGLQFLFEYFSETQRNKGNFPGRFSGRQFSNSRSEMNVSTLELGDSALYLCASSSQGTDTQYFGPGTRLTVL.

The chain joins TRBV5-1 to TRBJ2-6; D not resolved. The V end was cut by 0 bases, the J end by 0 bases, with 13 bases between. Germline assignment: CDR1 SGHRS and CDR2 YFSETQ. CDR3 length equals 18 residues. The CDR3 DNA reads TGCGCCAGCAGCTTGGTAGGTGCCCCGAGCTCTGGGGCCAACGTCCTGACTTTC. Encoded protein: CASSLVGAPSSGANVLTF.

The chain carries TRBV21-1 and TRBJ2-1; the table names TRBD1, a call not compared with the DNA. TRBV21-1 is recorded as a pseudogene. The CDR3 has 14 amino acids. The CDR3 loop is CASSFRQRRNEQFF. The CDR3 region has the DNA TGTGCCAGCAGCTTCAGACAGCGTAGAAATGAGCAGTTCTTC.